The 22 T cell receptor beta chains presented below share a single source sample, sequenced in a study of cytomegalovirus exposure and HLA in healthy donors. Repertoires were generated with immunoSEQ multiplex PCR, while TCRdb's copy carries only in-frame clones and drops some. The sample lists approximately 230,000 clones, roughly 90% occurring once. Source material: PBMCs. These receptors were taken from a man aged 18 to 29 in good health and CMV-seropositive.

CDR3 nucleotides: TGTGCCTGGAGAGGACTAGTCAGTGGTGAGCAGTTCTTC. Residues: CAWRGLVSGEQFF. The chain couples TRBV30 to TRBJ2-1; 7 nucleotides match TRBD2. The CDR3 is 13 amino acids. Germline-derived CDR1 and CDR2 are GTSNPN and SVGIG (reference sequence). J was trimmed by 9 bases and V by 3 bases; bases with no gene match: 8.

The chain links TRBV9 to TRBJ2-1; D may be TRBD1 or TRBD2 (6 bases each). This CDR3 region has 13 residues. Looked up from germline, CDR1 is SGDLS and CDR2 is YYNGEE. The V end lost 3 bases, the J end lost 9 bases, and 13 bases lay between the germline ends. CDR3 in DNA: TGTGCCAGCAGCGATGGAGGGGGAACTGAGCAGTTCTTC. Translated: CASSDGGGTEQFF.

The V call is TRBV25-1, the J call TRBJ1-3; no reliable D call. This CDR3 comprises 14 residues. Germline V gene sequence: CDR1 MGHDK, CDR2 SYGVNS. V lost 2 bases to trimming and J lost 4 bases, with 9 bases between them. The CDR3 is CASSEVTEGNTIYF. CDR3 bases: TGTGCCAGCAGTGAAGTCACAGAAGGAAACACCATATATTTT.

In DNA, the CDR3 is TGCGCCAGCCGGGGAAGCATCGGCACCGACTCCTACGAGCAGTACTTC. This encodes CASRGSIGTDSYEQYF. The chain couples TRBV23-1 to TRBJ2-7; a possible D gene is TRBD2 (5 bases). TRBV23-1 is sorted into the ORF group, with uncertain function. With 8 bases removed from V and 0 bases from J, the gap between germline ends came to 20 bases. The CDR3 has 16 residues.

The rearrangement joins TRBV6-5 to TRBJ1-2; TRBD1 matches 8 bases. V shed 6 bases and J 6 bases; nucleotides not matched to a gene: 9. Germline CDR1 reads MNHEY; CDR2 reads SVGAGI. The CDR3 covers 14 residues. CDR3 sequence reads: CASSQPRGQDGYTF. The CDR3 coding sequence is TGTGCCAGCAGCCAGCCTAGGGGACAGGATGGCTACACCTTC.

The V and J genes are TRBV11-2 and TRBJ1-1, with unresolved D. In germline, CDR1 is SGHAT, CDR2 FQNNGV. V was pared by 5 bases and J by 5 bases, with 9 bases between. The CDR3 contains 12 residues. DNA for the CDR3: TGTGCCAGCAGCCCCCTTTTGACTGAAGCTTTCTTT. Amino acid sequence: CASSPLLTEAFF.

The chain is built from TRBV5-4 and TRBJ2-7, with TRBD2 as a possible D gene (5 bases). V was trimmed by 0 bases and J by 6 bases, leaving 10 bases between them. The CDR3 runs to 13 residues. CDR1 SGHNT and CDR2 YYREEE come from the germline V gene (reference sequence). The CDR3 DNA reads TGTGCCAGCAGCTTGGGCGGAGGAGGCGAGCAGTACTTC. Its protein product is CASSLGGGGEQYF.

J is TRBJ1-5 and V is TRBV9; D possibly corresponds to TRBD1 (5 bases). From germline, CDR1 is SGDLS and CDR2 YYNGEE. The germline V and J ends were trimmed by 0 bases and 5 bases, with 12 bases remaining between them. The CDR3 has 15 residues. As DNA, the CDR3 is TGTGCCAGCAGCGTAGGGGCAGGGACGTATCAGCCCCAGCATTTT. Residues: CASSVGAGTYQPQHF.

This rearrangement joins TRBV30 to TRBJ2-3; TRBD1 aligns across 8 bases. Trimming took 5 bases from V and 1 from J; bases not matched to a gene: 5. This CDR3 contains 14 residues. The germline CDR1 and CDR2 sequences are GTSNPN and SVGIG (reference sequence). The CDR3 nucleotides read TGTGCCTGGGGGGACAGGCAGCGCACAGATACGCAGTATTTT. Its translation is CAWGDRQRTDTQYF. The full variable domain, its missing parts supplied by reference TRBV30 and TRBJ2-3, is SQTIHQWPATLVQPVGSPLSLECTVEGTSNPNLYWYRQAAGRGLQLLFYSVGIGQISSEVPQNLSASRPQDRQFILSSKKLLLSDSGFYLCAWGDRQRTDTQYFGPGTRLTVL.

The chain links TRBV5-8 to TRBJ2-1; D unclear. This CDR3 region has 14 residues. V gave up 5 bases and J gave up 0 bases, with 9 bases separating them. Looked up from germline, CDR1 is SGHTS and CDR2 is YDEGEE. The chain's CDR3 is CASRSQGSYNEQFF. CDR3 DNA sequence: TGTGCCAGCAGAAGTCAAGGCTCCTACAATGAGCAGTTCTTC.

The chain carries TRBV5-5 and TRBJ2-1; 9 positions match TRBD2. The CDR3 has 17 amino acids. V lost 0 bases and J lost 2; bases outside the gene matches: 6. Germline values: CDR1 SGHKS, CDR2 YYEKEE (reference sequence). The CDR3: CASSLELAGAPYNEQFF. CDR3 sequence (DNA): TGTGCCAGCAGCTTGGAACTAGCGGGCGCTCCCTACAATGAGCAGTTCTTC. Filled out from reference TRBV5-5 and TRBJ2-1, the complete variable domain reads DAGVTQSPTHLIKTRGQQVTLRCSPISGHKSVSWYQQVLGQGPQFIFQYYEKEERGRGNFPDRFSARQFPNYSSELNVNALLLGDSALYLCASSLELAGAPYNEQFFGPGTRLTVL.

This chain uses TRBV28 with TRBJ2-1, with a tentative D call TRBD2 (6 bases). V was clipped by 2 bases and J by 0 bases, with 11 bases between them. The CDR3 runs 16 residues. CDR1 MDHEN and CDR2 SYDVKM come from the germline V gene. The CDR3 region is CASSLAGWGSYNEQFF. CDR3 nucleotides: TGTGCCAGCAGTTTAGCGGGGTGGGGCTCCTACAATGAGCAGTTCTTC.

This clone has a single count. This sequence joins TRBV7-9 and TRBJ1-1; perhaps TRBD1 as D (5 bases). This CDR3 has 13 residues. Per the germline V gene, CDR1 is SEHNR and CDR2 is FQNEAQ (reference sequence). Trimming took off 4 bases at V and 1 base at J, with 7 bases between the two ends. CDR3 sequence (DNA): TGTGCCAGCAGCTCCACAGGGAACACTGAAGCTTTCTTT. Translated: CASSSTGNTEAFF.

The chain recombines TRBV4-2 with TRBJ1-1; D remains unclear. V was clipped by 2 bases and J by 8 bases, with 9 bases between them. This CDR3 has 12 residues. CDR1 and CDR2 from the germline V gene are LGHNA and YNFKEQ. The CDR3 bases are TGTGCCAGCAGCCAACCTTGGGGAGAAGCTTTCTTT. It encodes CASSQPWGEAFF.

V is TRBV18 and J is TRBJ1-5; D perhaps matches TRBD1 (5 bases). CDR3 size: 13 residues. The germline CDR1 and CDR2 sequences are KGHSH and LQKENI. V was shortened by 2 bases and J by 10 bases, with 12 bases between the two germline ends. The CDR3 region has the DNA TGTGCCAGCTCACCATTGGGAGGGGAACCCCAGCATTTT. Its translation: CASSPLGGEPQHF. The full variable domain, its missing parts supplied by reference TRBV18 and TRBJ1-5, is NAGVMQNPRHLVRRRGQEARLRCSPMKGHSHVYWYRQLPEEGLKFMVYLQKENIIDESGMPKERFSAEFPKEGPSILRIQQVVRGDSAAYFCASSPLGGEPQHFGDGTRLSIL.

This chain connects TRBV30 to TRBJ1-3; D gene ambiguous. The CDR3 is 14 amino acids. The V gene lost 4 bases and the J gene lost 1 base, with 11 bases spanning the gap. CDR1 and CDR2 from the germline V gene are GTSNPN and SVGIG (reference sequence). CDR3 bases: TGTGCCTGGATCCCCCTGGGTTCTGGAAACACCATATATTTT. Protein product: CAWIPLGSGNTIYF. The entire variable domain, with the rest obtained from reference TRBV30 and TRBJ1-3, is as follows: SQTIHQWPATLVQPVGSPLSLECTVEGTSNPNLYWYRQAAGRGLQLLFYSVGIGQISSEVPQNLSASRPQDRQFILSSKKLLLSDSGFYLCAWIPLGSGNTIYFGEGSWLTVV.

The CDR3 DNA reads as TGTGCCAGCCTCCCCCGGGACAGCTACGAGCAGTACTTC. Residues: CASLPRDSYEQYF. This rearrangement joins TRBV6-1 to TRBJ2-7, with 7 bases lining up with TRBD1. V lost 8 bases to trimming and J lost 3 bases; unmatched junction nucleotides: 7. The CDR3 totals 13 residues. The V gene's germline CDR1 is MNHNS and CDR2 SASEGT.

The chain employs TRBV5-1 and TRBJ2-3; D is possibly TRBD1 (6 bases). The ends were cut back, 6 bases at V and 0 bases at J, with 17 bases in the middle. Per germline, CDR1 SGHRS and CDR2 YFSETQ. This CDR3 spans 16 amino acids. The DNA for the CDR3 is TGCGCCAGCACCTCGGGACACGGCTCTAGCACAGATACGCAGTATTTT. Its protein product is CASTSGHGSSTDTQYF.

A single count supports this clone. The rearrangement uses TRBV5-1 and TRBJ1-2, with a tentative D call TRBD1 (5 bases). V lost 4 bases to trimming and J lost 4 bases, with 14 bases between them. The CDR3 runs 14 residues. Germline CDR1 and CDR2: SGHRS and YFSETQ. The CDR3 region has the DNA TGCGCCAGCAGCGTGGACAATGCCTTCTATGGCTACACCTTC. Residues: CASSVDNAFYGYTF.

The J gene is TRBJ2-7, the V gene TRBV5-1; D might be TRBD1 (5 bases). CDR1 SGHRS and CDR2 YFSETQ come from the germline V gene. This CDR3 contains 15 residues. V was trimmed by 4 bases and J by 0 bases, leaving 14 bases between them. The CDR3 bases are TGCGCCAGCAGCCCGGCCCAGGGCCTCTCCTACGAGCAGTACTTC. Translating gives CASSPAQGLSYEQYF.

The chain has TRBV29-1 and TRBJ2-7; unclear D gene. Germline V gene lookup returns CDR1 SQVTM and CDR2 ANQGSEA. The CDR3 runs 12 residues. V was shortened by 4 bases and J by 0 bases, with 7 bases between the two germline ends. The chain's CDR3 is CSVVASSYEQYF. CDR3 in DNA: TGCAGCGTTGTCGCGAGCTCCTACGAGCAGTACTTC.

The rearrangement uses TRBV28 and TRBJ2-7; TRBD2 agrees at 11 bases. The CDR3 is 15 residues long. Germline V gene sequence: CDR1 MDHEN, CDR2 SYDVKM. J gave up 2 bases and V 6 bases, and 6 bases lay outside the gene matches. In DNA form, the CDR3 reads TGTGCCAGCAGGCTAGCGGGAGGACCCACCTACGAGCAGTACTTC. It is translated as CASRLAGGPTYEQYF.